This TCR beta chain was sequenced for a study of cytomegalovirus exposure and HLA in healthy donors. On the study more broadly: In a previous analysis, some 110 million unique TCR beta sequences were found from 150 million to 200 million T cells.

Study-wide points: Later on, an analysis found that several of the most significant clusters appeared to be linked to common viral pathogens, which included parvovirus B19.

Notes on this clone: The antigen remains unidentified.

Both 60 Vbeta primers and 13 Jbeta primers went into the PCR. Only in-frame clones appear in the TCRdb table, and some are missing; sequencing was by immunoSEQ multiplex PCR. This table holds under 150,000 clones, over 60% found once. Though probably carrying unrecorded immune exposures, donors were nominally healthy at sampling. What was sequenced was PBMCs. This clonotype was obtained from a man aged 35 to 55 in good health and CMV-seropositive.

CDR3 sequence reads: CASSATGVNTEAFF. In DNA form, the CDR3 reads TGTGCCAGCAGCGCCACAGGGGTGAACACTGAAGCTTTCTTT. V and J are TRBV13 and TRBJ1-1, with TRBD1 identical over 7 bases. The V gene's germline CDR1 is PRHDT and CDR2 FYEKMQ (reference sequence). The CDR3 has 14 residues. V was clipped by 5 bases and J by 0 bases; unmatched bases: 3. The full variable domain, rest sourced from reference TRBV13 and TRBJ1-1, is AAGVIQSPRHLIKEKRETATLKCYPIPRHDTVYWYQQGPGQDPQFLISFYEKMQSDKGSIPDRFSAQQFSDYHSELNMSSLELGDSALYFCASSATGVNTEAFFGQGTRLTVV.